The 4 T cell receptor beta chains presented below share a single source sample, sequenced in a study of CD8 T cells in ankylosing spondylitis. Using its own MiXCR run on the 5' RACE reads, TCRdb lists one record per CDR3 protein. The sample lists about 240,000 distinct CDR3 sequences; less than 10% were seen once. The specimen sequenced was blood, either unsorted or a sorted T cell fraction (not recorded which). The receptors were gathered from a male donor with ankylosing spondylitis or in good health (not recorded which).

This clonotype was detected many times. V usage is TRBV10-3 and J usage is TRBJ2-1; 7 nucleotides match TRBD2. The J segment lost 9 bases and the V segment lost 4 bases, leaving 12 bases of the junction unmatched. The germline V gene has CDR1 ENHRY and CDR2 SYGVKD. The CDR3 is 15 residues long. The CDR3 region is CAISAAGGREGEQFF. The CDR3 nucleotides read TGTGCCATCAGTGCCGCCGGGGGGAGAGAGGGTGAGCAGTTCTTC.

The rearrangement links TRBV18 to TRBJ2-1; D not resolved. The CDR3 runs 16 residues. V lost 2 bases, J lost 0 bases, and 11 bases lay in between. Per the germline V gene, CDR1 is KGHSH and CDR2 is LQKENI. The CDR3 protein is CASSPTRPSSYNEQFF. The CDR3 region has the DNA TGTGCCAGCTCACCAACCCGCCCGAGCTCCTACAATGAGCAGTTCTTC.

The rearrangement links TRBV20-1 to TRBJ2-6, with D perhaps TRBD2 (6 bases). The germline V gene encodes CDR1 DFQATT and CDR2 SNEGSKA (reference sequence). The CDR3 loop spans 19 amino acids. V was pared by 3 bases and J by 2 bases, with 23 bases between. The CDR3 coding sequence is TGCAGTGCTAGGGGATCCTGGGCGGGAAATGCTGCTGGGGCCAACGTCCTGACTTTC. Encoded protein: CSARGSWAGNAAGANVLTF.

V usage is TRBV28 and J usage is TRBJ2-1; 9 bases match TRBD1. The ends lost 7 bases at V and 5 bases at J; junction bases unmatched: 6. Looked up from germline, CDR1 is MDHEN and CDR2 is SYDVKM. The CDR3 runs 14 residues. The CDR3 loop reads CASIGGTGHNEQFF. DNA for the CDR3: TGTGCCAGCATCGGCGGGACAGGGCACAATGAGCAGTTCTTC.